The 29 T cell receptor beta chains presented below share a single source sample, sequenced in a study of blood T cell repertoires in COVID-19 (dated by TCRdb to 2020 to 2021). To prepare the library, the immunoSEQ multiplex PCR assay was applied. TCRdb mirrors the immuneACCESS table, restricted to in-frame sequences. Some clones are absent from its copies; in checked studies, under half trace to an unresolved V gene, and the reason for the others is unknown. Present in this sample are some 140,000 clones, about 78% of which were seen just once. Approximately 11% of the sample comes from the top ten. Sequencing was performed on peripheral blood. These receptors came from a man aged 60 to 69 who had recovered from COVID-19.

CDR3 region: CASSYSGQTTNEKLFF. The CDR3 DNA reads TGTGCCAGCAGTTACTCTGGACAGACAACTAATGAAAAACTGTTTTTT. This chain links TRBV6-6 with TRBJ1-4, with D maybe TRBD1 (6 bases). The germline V gene has CDR1 MNHNY and CDR2 SVGAGI (reference sequence). This CDR3 comprises 16 residues. Trimming took off 0 bases at V and 0 bases at J, with 8 bases between the two ends.

The rearrangement links TRBV27 to TRBJ2-7, with D hard to call. Trimming shortened V by 5 bases and J by 4 bases, and 15 bases separated the two germline ends. The CDR3 sequence is 14 residues long. CDR1 and CDR2 from the germline V gene are MNHEY and SMNVEV (reference sequence). CDR3 nucleotide sequence: TGTGCCAGCAGTCGCGGAACTAACTTTTACGAGCAGTACTTC. Translated: CASSRGTNFYEQYF.

J is TRBJ2-3 and V is TRBV6-1, with D maybe TRBD2 (5 bases). V was cut by 0 bases and J by 1 base, with 14 bases left in between. Looked up from germline, CDR1 is MNHNS and CDR2 is SASEGT. The CDR3 totals 17 residues. CDR3 nucleotide sequence: TGTGCCAGCAGTGAAGCGGTGGCAGCACTAGGCACAGATACGCAGTATTTT. This sequence encodes CASSEAVAALGTDTQYF.

The rearrangement uses TRBV28 and TRBJ2-1; 7 positions match TRBD2. Germline V gene data show CDR1 as MDHEN and CDR2 as SYDVKM. With 11 bases clipped from V and 0 bases from J, the junction kept 7 bases outside the gene matches. This CDR3 has 14 amino acids. CDR3 region: CAFPGGSSYNEQFF. CDR3 in DNA: TGTGCCTTCCCGGGGGGAAGCTCCTACAATGAGCAGTTCTTC.

This chain connects TRBV5-1 to TRBJ2-2; TRBD1 matches at 8 bases. CDR3 length: 14 amino acids. V lost 4 bases and J lost 6; bases outside the gene matches: 5. Per the germline V gene, CDR1 is SGHRS and CDR2 is YFSETQ. This CDR3 reads CASSTRTGPGELFF. CDR3 DNA sequence: TGCGCCAGCAGCACGAGGACAGGGCCCGGGGAGCTGTTTTTT.

The table lists this clone with a count of one. This chain links TRBV5-1 with TRBJ2-7; possibly TRBD1 for D (6 bases). The CDR3 has 15 residues. Germline CDR1 SGHRS, CDR2 YFSETQ. V was shortened by 4 bases and J by 0 bases, with 14 bases between the two germline ends. The CDR3 loop is CASSATGSGSYEQYF. In DNA, the CDR3 is TGCGCCAGCAGCGCTACAGGGTCCGGCTCCTACGAGCAGTACTTC.

This clone turned up a few times. This sequence joins TRBV30 and TRBJ2-5; TRBD2 might be the D (5 bases). The V end lost 3 bases, the J end lost 5 bases, and 7 bases lay between the germline ends. From germline, CDR1 is GTSNPN and CDR2 SVGIG (reference sequence). This CDR3 region has 11 residues. The CDR3 protein is CAWSPGETQYF. The CDR3 bases are TGTGCCTGGAGCCCGGGGGAGACCCAGTACTTC.

This clone has a handful of counts. V is TRBV7-9 and J is TRBJ2-2, with 10 positions matching TRBD1. V trimming: 4 bases; J trimming: 6 bases; junction bases outside the gene matches: 5. Germline assignment: CDR1 SEHNR and CDR2 FQNEAQ (reference sequence). The CDR3 length is 15 residues. CDR3 DNA: TGTGCCAGCAGCTCCGGGACAGGGGTCGCCGGGGAGCTGTTTTTT. It yields the protein CASSSGTGVAGELFF. Full variable domain (missing parts from reference TRBV7-9 and TRBJ2-2): DTGVSQNPRHKITKRGQNVTFRCDPISEHNRLYWYRQTLGQGPEFLTYFQNEAQLEKSRLLSDRFSAERPKGSFSTLEIQRTEQGDSAMYLCASSSGTGVAGELFFGEGSRLTVL.

The CDR3 DNA sequence: TGTGCCAGTAGTAACCGACAGGGATACACAGATACGCAGTATTTT. The encoded protein is CASSNRQGYTDTQYF. The V and J genes are TRBV19 and TRBJ2-3; 7 nucleotides align to TRBD1. The germline gives CDR1 LNHDA, CDR2 SQIVND (reference sequence). CDR3 length equals 15 residues. V was clipped by 4 bases and J by 2 bases; unmatched bases: 6.

The chain has TRBV24-1 and TRBJ2-3; TRBD1 matches at 7 bases. This CDR3 region has 16 residues. Trimming removed 2 bases from V and 6 bases from J; junction bases left unmatched: 10. Germline assignment: CDR1 KGHDR and CDR2 SFDVKD. As DNA, the CDR3 is TGTGCCACCAGTGATTCGGGACAGCCGGGATCCGATACGCAGTATTTT. Translation: CATSDSGQPGSDTQYF.

The chain uses TRBV10-3 and TRBJ2-3; D not certain. Germline V gene sequence: CDR1 ENHRY, CDR2 SYGVKD. There are 15 residues in the CDR3. V lost 2 bases, J lost 4 bases, and 13 bases lay in between. Here the CDR3 reads CAISESSPAADTQYF. The CDR3 nucleotides read TGTGCCATCAGTGAGAGTAGCCCTGCAGCAGATACGCAGTATTTT.

V usage is TRBV7-6 and J usage is TRBJ2-7; 10 bases line up with TRBD1. V shed 5 bases and J 6 bases; nucleotides not matched to a gene: 10. This CDR3 is built from 15 residues. Germline-derived CDR1 and CDR2 are SGHVS and FNYEAQ. As DNA, the CDR3 is TGTGCCAGCAGCAGATCCGGGACAGGGGTCTCCGAGCAGTACTTC. This sequence encodes CASSRSGTGVSEQYF.

The CDR3 DNA follows: TGTGCCAGCAGTCGTTATAATTCACCCCTCCACTTT. Residues: CASSRYNSPLHF. J is TRBJ1-6 and V is TRBV6-2 or TRBV6-3, with D unresolved. The CDR3 is made up of 12 amino acids. With 5 bases removed from V and 4 bases from J, the gap between germline ends came to 3 bases. Germline V lookup: CDR1 MNHEY, CDR2 SVGEGT.

The table lists this clone with a few counts. V gene TRBV6-1 combines with J gene TRBJ2-3; D gene unclear. Trimming took 3 bases from V and 3 from J, leaving 7 bases between them. Germline-derived CDR1 and CDR2 are MNHNS and SASEGT. This CDR3 is built from 13 residues. CDR3 protein: CASSDTETDTQYF. DNA for the CDR3: TGTGCCAGCAGTGACACAGAGACAGATACGCAGTATTTT.

CDR3 residues: CASSPDRQNEKLFF. The CDR3 nucleotides read TGTGCCAGCAGCCCCGACAGGCAAAATGAAAAACTGTTTTTT. V gene TRBV3-1 (or the pseudogene TRBV3-2) combines with J gene TRBJ1-4; maybe TRBD1 (6 bases). Trimming shortened V by 4 bases and J by 5 bases, and 11 bases separated the two germline ends. Germline V CDR1 and CDR2: LGHDT, YNNKEL (reference sequence). The CDR3 is 14 residues long.

The count of this clone is one. The J gene is TRBJ1-1, the V gene TRBV19; maybe TRBD1 (6 bases). The CDR3 is 13 amino acids. CDR1 and CDR2 from the germline V gene are LNHDA and SQIVND (reference sequence). V gave up 3 bases and J gave up 3 bases, with 8 bases separating them. The CDR3 spells CASSMKGDTEAFF. The CDR3 coding sequence is TGTGCCAGTAGTATGAAGGGGGACACTGAAGCTTTCTTT.

Many counts were recorded for this clone. In DNA, the CDR3 is TGTGCCAGCAGCTTTACAGTTGGCGCGAACACTGAAGCTTTCTTT. The encoded protein is CASSFTVGANTEAFF. The chain uses TRBV7-2 and TRBJ1-1; D unresolved. This CDR3 contains 15 residues. V lost 3 bases, J lost 1 base, and 12 bases lay in between. The germline gives CDR1 SGHTA, CDR2 FQGNSA.

This chain uses TRBV5-8 with TRBJ1-2; D is possibly TRBD1 (6 bases). The CDR3 extends over 14 amino acids. CDR1 and CDR2 from the germline V gene are SGHTS and YDEGEE. The ends were cut back, 1 base at V and 8 bases at J, with 15 bases in the middle. The CDR3 loop is CASSLRVAGEGYTF. The CDR3 nucleotides read TGTGCCAGCAGCTTGAGGGTCGCAGGGGAAGGCTACACCTTC.

The chain combines TRBV19 with TRBJ1-6, with D perhaps matching TRBD1 (6 bases). The CDR3 has 15 amino acids. Deletions cut 3 bases from V and 6 bases from J, with 12 bases between. CDR1 is LNHDA, CDR2 SQIVND, per germline (reference sequence). The CDR3: CASSMGAEGNSPLHF. CDR3 DNA: TGTGCCAGTAGTATGGGGGCTGAAGGTAATTCACCCCTCCACTTT.

This rearrangement joins TRBV19 to TRBJ1-1; TRBD1 might be the D (5 bases). CDR3 size: 16 residues. Germline V lookup: CDR1 LNHDA, CDR2 SQIVND (reference sequence). The germline V and J ends were trimmed by 3 bases and 5 bases, with 19 bases remaining between them. CDR3 in amino acids: CASSMGLLVLWTEAFF. The CDR3 DNA reads as TGTGCCAGTAGTATGGGGCTGTTGGTCCTGTGGACTGAAGCTTTCTTT.

The V call is TRBV28, the J call TRBJ2-5; 7 nucleotides line up with TRBD1. This CDR3 spans 15 amino acids. Germline V CDR1 and CDR2: MDHEN, SYDVKM. The trim removed 1 base at V and 0 bases at J, leaving 2 bases unmatched. This CDR3 reads CASSLLTGNQETQYF. For the CDR3, the DNA is TGTGCCAGCAGTTTATTGACAGGGAACCAAGAGACCCAGTACTTC.

This chain uses TRBV3-1 (or the pseudogene TRBV3-2) with TRBJ2-7; D might be TRBD1 (5 bases). The CDR3 length is 14 residues. V was clipped by 1 base and J by 5 bases, with 12 bases between them. CDR1 LGHDT and CDR2 YNNKEL come from the germline V gene (reference sequence). CDR3 sequence reads: CASSQAGPAHEQYF. Written as DNA, the CDR3 is TGTGCCAGCAGCCAAGCAGGGCCGGCCCACGAGCAGTACTTC.

Note on this clone: At one end the junction does not follow the germline gene, possibly because of a read error. The chain uses TRBV19 and TRBJ2-7, with 11 bases matching TRBD1. Germline assignment: CDR1 LNHDA and CDR2 SQIVND (reference sequence). The CDR3 totals 16 residues. CDR3 residues: CASSLDPGQGVHEQYF. CDR3 sequence (DNA): TGTGCCAGTAGTTTAGACCCGGGACAGGGGGTCCACGAGCAGTACTTC.

On this clone: At the DNA level, this CDR3 is encoded by other sequences in the same sample as well. This chain uses TRBV20-1 with TRBJ1-2; unclear D gene. CDR1 DFQATT and CDR2 SNEGSKA come from the germline V gene (reference sequence). Trimming removed 3 bases at V and 2 bases at J, with 4 bases between. CDR3 size: 11 residues. DNA for the CDR3: TGCAGTGCTAGCCCGAACTATGGCTACACCTTC. Translation: CSASPNYGYTF.

The rearrangement links TRBV9 to TRBJ2-1; 12 bases are a match to TRBD2. With V trimmed by 0 bases and J by 7 bases, 5 bases remained unmatched. CDR1 and CDR2 (germline): SGDLS, YYNGEE. The CDR3 contains 16 residues. DNA of the CDR3: TGTGCCAGCAGCGTAGCTGCTAGCGGGAGGGTTAATGAGCAGTTCTTC. It codes for CASSVAASGRVNEQFF.

The chain has TRBV7-2 and TRBJ2-7, with TRBD2 identical over 9 bases. V trimming: 6 bases; J trimming: 5 bases; junction bases outside the gene matches: 8. The CDR3 spans 14 residues. CDR1 is SGHTA and CDR2 is FQGNSA in the germline V gene. This CDR3 reads CASRSGRSVDEQYF. The DNA for the CDR3 is TGTGCCAGCAGGAGCGGGAGGTCTGTGGACGAGCAGTACTTC.

The chain has TRBV7-2 and TRBJ1-1; no definite D call. This CDR3 is 13 amino acids long. The V and J ends lost 2 bases and 0 bases respectively, with 4 bases between them. The V gene's germline CDR1 is SGHTA and CDR2 FQGNSA. The CDR3 region is CASSLPVNTEAFF. CDR3 nucleotides: TGTGCCAGCAGCTTACCGGTGAACACTGAAGCTTTCTTT.

This clone has a single count. V gene TRBV5-1 combines with J gene TRBJ2-7, with D hard to call. V shed 7 bases and J shed 1 base, with 15 bases lying between them. Germline values: CDR1 SGHRS, CDR2 YFSETQ. CDR3 length: 14 residues. CDR3 protein: CASANALGSYEQYF. The DNA for the CDR3 is TGCGCCAGCGCTAATGCTCTAGGATCCTACGAGCAGTACTTC.

This rearrangement joins TRBV6-5 to TRBJ1-6; 8 nucleotides agree with TRBD1. This CDR3 region has 14 residues. Germline V gene lookup returns CDR1 MNHEY and CDR2 SVGAGI. Trimming at V came to 6 bases and at J to 7 bases, leaving 5 bases not matched to a gene. CDR3 DNA sequence: TGTGCCAGCAGACTACAGGGGGGAAATTCACCCCTCCACTTT. It codes for CASRLQGGNSPLHF.